These 23 T cell receptor beta chains share one sample of origin, sequenced in a study of lymphopenia after photon versus proton radiotherapy. Assay used: immunoSEQ multiplex PCR; TCRdb lists only in-frame clones, some missing. The table has approximately 65,000 clones, approximately 91% seen once. The sequenced sample was peripheral blood, obtained from a patient treated with photon-based radiotherapy. These TCRs come from a woman between 65 and 79 years old with pancreatic cancer.

This clone appeared once. The chain couples TRBV30 to TRBJ1-3, with D perhaps TRBD1 (5 bases). Trimming shortened V by 2 bases and J by 4 bases, and 9 bases separated the two germline ends. The CDR3 covers 13 residues. Per germline, CDR1 GTSNPN and CDR2 SVGIG (reference sequence). The CDR3 coding sequence is TGTGCCTGGAGTTCCGGGGCCGGAAACACCATATATTTT. Translated, it gives CAWSSGAGNTIYF.

The rearrangement joins TRBV4-3 to TRBJ1-4, with D perhaps TRBD1 (6 bases). V was trimmed by 0 bases and J by 8 bases, leaving 16 bases between them. CDR3 length: 16 amino acids. Per the germline V gene, CDR1 is LGHNA and CDR2 is YSLEER. CDR3 protein: CASSQDGTRGREKLFF. The CDR3 DNA reads as TGCGCCAGCAGCCAAGACGGGACAAGAGGGCGAGAAAAACTGTTTTTT.

J is TRBJ2-7 and V is TRBV10-3, with TRBD1 identical over 7 bases. The CDR3 is 17 amino acids. The J segment lost 1 base and the V segment lost 6 bases, leaving 15 bases of the junction unmatched. CDR1 and CDR2 from the germline V gene are ENHRY and SYGVKD. CDR3 nucleotides: TGTGCCATCAGCCGGCGCACGACCGGGACAGAGTCCTACGAGCAGTACTTC. This codes for CAISRRTTGTESYEQYF.

The CDR3, as DNA: TGTGCCAGCAGTTACTCCCCGGGGGGCGCCGATACGCAGTATTTT. It specifies CASSYSPGGADTQYF. The rearrangement joins TRBV6-5 to TRBJ2-3; tentative D call: TRBD2 (7 bases). The CDR3 is 15 amino acids. From germline, CDR1 is MNHEY and CDR2 SVGAGI. With 0 bases removed from V and 6 bases from J, the gap between germline ends came to 13 bases.

V and J are TRBV7-9 and TRBJ1-5; D remains unclear. CDR1 is SEHNR and CDR2 is FQNEAQ in the germline V gene (reference sequence). The CDR3 extends over 19 amino acids. Trimming stripped 0 bases from V and 0 bases from J, with 18 bases between. The CDR3 coding sequence is TGTGCCAGCAGCTTAGCCCAGAAACCCGGACGTTATAGCAATCAGCCCCAGCATTTT. Translation gives CASSLAQKPGRYSNQPQHF. Complete variable domain (other parts from reference TRBV7-9 and TRBJ1-5): DTGVSQNPRHKITKRGQNVTFRCDPISEHNRLYWYRQTLGQGPEFLTYFQNEAQLEKSRLLSDRFSAERPKGSFSTLEIQRTEQGDSAMYLCASSLAQKPGRYSNQPQHFGDGTRLSIL.

The table lists this clone with a few counts. V is TRBV7-9 and J is TRBJ1-1; TRBD1 aligns across 7 bases. CDR1 and CDR2 (germline): SEHNR, FQNEAQ (reference sequence). After removal of 6 bases from V and 0 bases from J, the junction contained 7 bases not matched to a gene. The length of the CDR3 is 15 residues. The CDR3 DNA reads TGTGCCAGCAGGCCACGACAGGGAATGAACACTGAAGCTTTCTTT. This codes for CASRPRQGMNTEAFF.

The chain uses TRBV29-1 and TRBJ2-4, with D perhaps TRBD2 (6 bases). Per the germline V gene, CDR1 is SQVTM and CDR2 is ANQGSEA. This CDR3 comprises 11 residues. Trimming removed 3 bases at V and 8 bases at J, with 8 bases between. The DNA for the CDR3 is TGCAGCGTTGATTCGGGGGACATTCAGTACTTC. It translates to CSVDSGDIQYF.

The V and J genes are TRBV13 and TRBJ2-7; D is tentatively TRBD1 or TRBD2 (5 bases each). This CDR3 comprises 14 residues. V lost 0 bases and J lost 6, with 12 bases in between. The germline CDR1 and CDR2 sequences are PRHDT and FYEKMQ (reference sequence). CDR3 DNA: TGTGCCAGCAGCTTAGGCCTGGGGGTCGGCGAGCAGTACTTC. This codes for CASSLGLGVGEQYF.

V gene TRBV4-2 combines with J gene TRBJ1-1; D call uncertain. This CDR3 spans 15 amino acids. CDR1 and CDR2 (germline): LGHNA, YNFKEQ. Trimming left V 4 bases short and J 0 bases short, with 12 bases between. CDR3 region: CASSPRPELNTEAFF. For the CDR3, the DNA is TGTGCCAGCAGCCCCCGACCGGAGTTGAACACTGAAGCTTTCTTT.

V is TRBV12-5 and J is TRBJ1-2, with 10 bases matching TRBD1. The CDR3 is 18 amino acids. V was clipped by 6 bases and J by 5 bases; unmatched bases: 18. Germline-derived CDR1 and CDR2 are LGHNT and FRNRAP. DNA of the CDR3: TGTGCTAGTGGGCCCGACCGGGACAGGGGAGGTTTATTTTATGGCTACACCTTC. This gives the protein CASGPDRDRGGLFYGYTF.

The V and J genes are TRBV4-3 and TRBJ2-7; D possibly corresponds to TRBD1 (6 bases). Germline values: CDR1 LGHNA, CDR2 YSLEER. This CDR3 has 15 amino acids. Deletions cut 1 base from V and 2 bases from J, with 12 bases between. CDR3: CASSQGRQGPYEQYF. In nucleotides, the CDR3 is TGCGCCAGCAGCCAAGGGAGGCAGGGGCCCTACGAGCAGTACTTC.

The gene calls are TRBV28 and TRBJ2-1; 8 positions agree with TRBD2. Germline CDR1 and CDR2: MDHEN and SYDVKM. The CDR3 contains 13 residues. V lost 8 bases, J lost 7 bases, and 7 bases stayed unmatched. CDR3 in DNA: TGTGCCAGCGAGCGGGAGAGTCGGAATGAGCAGTTCTTC. Its protein product is CASERESRNEQFF.

The chain joins TRBV18 to TRBJ2-7; TRBD2 aligns across 8 bases. From germline, CDR1 is KGHSH and CDR2 LQKENI. Trimming removed 10 bases from V and 1 base from J; junction bases left unmatched: 6. This CDR3 is built from 13 residues. DNA for the CDR3: TGTGCCACCTCCGGGACTAGGTCCTACGAGCAGTACTTC. Protein product: CATSGTRSYEQYF.

The chain couples TRBV19 to TRBJ1-5; D gene uncertain. V gave up 8 bases and J gave up 7 bases, with 24 bases separating them. The germline V gene has CDR1 LNHDA and CDR2 SQIVND (reference sequence). This CDR3 comprises 16 residues. CDR3 DNA sequence: TGTGCCAGTCGACCCACGTTAGCCGGGGTAGGGCAGCCCCAGCATTTT. It yields the protein CASRPTLAGVGQPQHF.

The V and J genes are TRBV11-2 and TRBJ2-6, with D tentatively TRBD1 (6 bases). The CDR3 runs to 18 residues. Looked up from germline, CDR1 is SGHAT and CDR2 is FQNNGV. The V gene lost 4 bases and the J gene lost 4 bases, with 20 bases spanning the gap. The CDR3 spells CASSYRPLQGSGANVLTF. CDR3 nucleotide sequence: TGTGCCAGCAGCTACAGGCCCCTGCAGGGGTCCGGGGCCAACGTCCTGACTTTC.

The rearrangement uses TRBV28 and TRBJ2-7, with unresolved D. The CDR3 runs to 11 residues. Germline assignment: CDR1 MDHEN and CDR2 SYDVKM. V lost 6 bases, J lost 2 bases, and 5 bases lay in between. The CDR3 coding sequence is TGTGCCAGCAGAGGGCCCTACGAGCAGTACTTC. Translated: CASRGPYEQYF.

The J gene is TRBJ2-7, the V gene TRBV2; a weak D match, TRBD2 (6 bases). Germline loops: CDR1 SNHLY, CDR2 FYNNEI. The CDR3 has 16 amino acids. V lost 3 bases, J lost 2 bases, and 17 bases lay in between. CDR3 nucleotides: TGTGCCAGCAGTGACGCTGCCGAGCGGGCGGCCTACGAGCAGTACTTC. It translates to CASSDAAERAAYEQYF.

The chain links TRBV5-5 to TRBJ2-5; D is uncertain. The CDR3 consists of 15 residues. Germline values: CDR1 SGHKS, CDR2 YYEKEE (reference sequence). The V and J ends lost 4 bases and 3 bases respectively, with 16 bases between them. The CDR3 loop reads CASSPVRIEEETQYF. The CDR3, as DNA: TGTGCCAGCAGCCCGGTACGGATCGAAGAAGAGACCCAGTACTTC.

This chain joins TRBV15 and TRBJ2-7; possible D gene TRBD2, 6 bases. V was shortened by 0 bases and J by 5 bases, with 14 bases between the two germline ends. The CDR3 length is 15 residues. The germline gives CDR1 LNHNV, CDR2 YYDKDF (reference sequence). CDR3 region: CATSRDRTIGNEQYF. CDR3 DNA: TGTGCCACCAGCAGAGATCGGACTATAGGTAACGAGCAGTACTTC.

The V and J genes are TRBV9 and TRBJ2-1, with D maybe TRBD2 (6 bases). This CDR3 has 17 residues. Germline values: CDR1 SGDLS, CDR2 YYNGEE. Trimming shortened V by 3 bases and J by 1 base, and 17 bases separated the two germline ends. DNA of the CDR3: TGTGCCAGCAGCGCCCTCGGGACTTCCGTATCCTACAATGAGCAGTTCTTC. Residues: CASSALGTSVSYNEQFF.

The J gene is TRBJ1-5, the V gene TRBV5-6; D is undetermined. The CDR3 has 14 residues. The V gene lost 2 bases and the J gene lost 0 bases, with 6 bases spanning the gap. Per germline, CDR1 SGHDT and CDR2 YYEEEE. DNA for the CDR3: TGTGCCAGCAGCTTACAGAATAGCAATCAGCCCCAGCATTTT. This gives the protein CASSLQNSNQPQHF.

In nucleotides, the CDR3 is TGCGCCAGCAGCTTGGGGGGCTCTAGCCCGGATACGCAGTATTTT. Translation gives CASSLGGSSPDTQYF. The V call is TRBV5-1, the J call TRBJ2-3, with D perhaps assigned TRBD1 or TRBD2 (5 bases each). Germline CDR1 SGHRS, CDR2 YFSETQ. The CDR3 loop spans 15 amino acids. V lost 0 bases and J 6 bases, leaving 14 bases between the germline ends.

The rearrangement joins TRBV19 to TRBJ1-1; no clear D gene. Trimming removed 6 bases at V and 1 base at J, with 12 bases between. Germline V CDR1 and CDR2: LNHDA, SQIVND (reference sequence). This CDR3 is 14 amino acids long. DNA for the CDR3: TGTGCCAGTAGAGACAATGTTCGGAACACTGAAGCTTTCTTT. It is translated as CASRDNVRNTEAFF.